The 7 T cell receptor beta chains below all came from one sample that was sequenced in a study of blood T cell repertoires in COVID-19. Sequenced by immunoSEQ multiplex PCR; TCRdb stores in-frame clones only, minus some. The sample includes 250,000 or so clones, about 83% of them seen just once. Sequencing was carried out using PBMCs or T cells enriched from blood (not recorded which). Source of these receptors: a woman in her 50s who had recovered from COVID-19.

V and J are TRBV6-2 or TRBV6-3 and TRBJ2-2; 7 bases map to TRBD2. Trimming took 2 bases from V and 1 from J; bases not matched to a gene: 1. CDR1 is MNHEY, CDR2 SVGEGT, per germline. The CDR3 extends over 15 amino acids. The CDR3 nucleotides are TGTGCCAGCAGTTACAGGGAGGGGAACACCGGGGAGCTGTTTTTT. Translation: CASSYREGNTGELFF.

This clone showed up just a few times. The chain employs TRBV4-3 and TRBJ1-1; tentatively, D is TRBD1 (6 bases). Germline values: CDR1 LGHNA, CDR2 YSLEER. V shed 0 bases and J shed 5 bases, with 13 bases lying between them. The CDR3 runs 15 residues. The DNA of the CDR3 is TGCGCCAGCAGCCAAGATGGGCGGGGGGCTACTGAAGCTTTCTTT. This codes for CASSQDGRGATEAFF.

This clone was counted once. The rearrangement uses TRBV10-3 and TRBJ2-3, with 9 bases lining up with TRBD2. The J segment lost 4 bases and the V segment lost 2 bases, leaving 4 bases of the junction unmatched. Germline V gives CDR1 ENHRY, CDR2 SYGVKD. CDR3 length: 15 residues. The CDR3 sequence is CAISEPGLASDTQYF. DNA of the CDR3: TGTGCCATCAGTGAGCCGGGACTAGCATCAGATACGCAGTATTTT.

The chain is built from TRBV19 and TRBJ2-2; D not certain. Per germline, CDR1 LNHDA and CDR2 SQIVND (reference sequence). Trimming stripped 5 bases from V and 7 bases from J, with 5 bases between. The CDR3 covers 11 residues. CDR3 protein: CASSPGGELFF. CDR3 nucleotides: TGTGCCAGTAGTCCAGGCGGGGAGCTGTTTTTT. Complete variable domain (other parts from reference TRBV19 and TRBJ2-2): DGGITQSPKYLFRKEGQNVTLSCEQNLNHDAMYWYRQDPGQGLRLIYYSQIVNDFQKGDIAEGYSVSREKKESFPLTVTSAQKNPTAFYLCASSPGGELFFGEGSRLTVL.

The chain couples TRBV2 to TRBJ1-5; TRBD1 matches 10 bases. This CDR3 has 15 amino acids. The junction had 2 bases not matched to a gene; V was cut back by 1 base and J by 5 bases. Germline V gives CDR1 SNHLY, CDR2 FYNNEI. CDR3 amino acids: CASSEEDRGYQPQHF. CDR3 bases: TGTGCCAGCAGTGAAGAGGACAGGGGGTATCAGCCCCAGCATTTT.

The chain links TRBV29-1 to TRBJ2-2, with TRBD2 matching over 11 bases. Germline CDR1 reads SQVTM; CDR2 reads ANQGSEA. The CDR3 has 15 amino acids. The V gene end was trimmed by 7 bases and the J gene end by 1 base; junction bases not matched to a gene: 5. CDR3: CSAQLAGENTGELFF. In DNA, the CDR3 is TGCAGCGCCCAACTAGCGGGGGAGAACACCGGGGAGCTGTTTTTT.

The chain joins TRBV5-1 to TRBJ2-5, with TRBD1 matching 7 bases. Germline V lookup: CDR1 SGHRS, CDR2 YFSETQ. The CDR3 runs to 15 residues. Trimming took 7 bases from V and 5 from J; bases not matched to a gene: 14. The CDR3, as DNA: TGCGCCAGCGATCTCCTAGGGGGCTCAAGTGAGACCCAGTACTTC. It translates to CASDLLGGSSETQYF.